The clone carrying this T cell receptor beta chain was observed a single time. The antigen is undetermined. TCR beta CDR3 regions were amplified from RNA. HTBI primers were the set used in a first-round RT-PCR of the TCR CDR3. In TCRdb, the multiplex PCR reads were re-called with MiXCR into one record per CDR3 protein. The repertoire has fewer than 650,000 distinct CDR3 sequences, approximately 15% of them found once; the top ten carry more than 11%. Any patient presenting with uncontrolled infection, other autoimmune disease, pregnancy or lactation was left out. The record originates from a study of T cells in Graves' hyperthyroidism and ophthalmopathy. This CDR3 has 13 amino acids. V was cut by 5 bases and J by 5 bases, with 13 bases left in between. Germline V lookup: CDR1 SNHLY, CDR2 FYNNEI. Whole-study findings and limits: Blood shared most expanded thyroid clonotypes above 0.001.

Material: blood. This clonotype originated in a woman between 35 and 50 years old with Graves' hyperthyroidism. The chain links TRBV2 to TRBJ2-7; D possibly corresponds to TRBD2 (6 bases). CDR3 DNA: TGTGCCAGCAGTTATACGGGAGCAGACGAGCAGTACTTC. Translated, it gives CASSYTGADEQYF.